One and the same sample provided the 12 T cell receptor beta chains below, sequenced in a study of Ad26.COV2.S vaccination and SARS-CoV-2 variants. Described treatment: around 19 received Ad26.COV2.S at low or high dose, single or two shots; 5 received placebo; per-sample allocation not given. Specimens were obtained on day 63 following the first vaccine or placebo injection. Generated by immunoSEQ multiplex PCR, the TCRdb table keeps only in-frame clones and is missing some. Altogether around 400,000 clones are present, 89% being singletons, with the ten largest covering approximately 1.9%. This specimen was peripheral blood, taken in a trial of Ad26.COV2.S vaccine versus placebo. The receptor source for this set is a person between 18 and 60 years old who received the Ad26.COV2.S COVID-19 vaccine or a placebo.

The chain has TRBV29-1 and TRBJ2-5; TRBD1 agrees at 7 bases. Germline CDR1 SQVTM, CDR2 ANQGSEA. The CDR3 spans 13 residues. V dropped 6 bases and J dropped 2; count of bases not matched to a gene: 6. The CDR3 loop is CSVRTGPQETQYF. The DNA for the CDR3 is TGCAGCGTGCGGACAGGCCCTCAAGAGACCCAGTACTTC.

This clone was observed once. The V and J genes are TRBV5-1 and TRBJ2-3, with 10 bases that match TRBD2. V trimming: 5 bases; J trimming: 4 bases; junction bases outside the gene matches: 10. CDR3 length: 16 amino acids. Germline V gene sequence: CDR1 SGHRS, CDR2 YFSETQ. CDR3 nucleotide sequence: TGCGCCAGCAGGCATTTAGCGGGAGGTCCTGCAGATACGCAGTATTTT. Protein product: CASRHLAGGPADTQYF.

V and J are TRBV9 and TRBJ2-1, with TRBD2 identical over 14 bases. This CDR3 is 19 amino acids long. CDR1 is SGDLS and CDR2 is YYNGEE in the germline V gene. The ends lost 3 bases at V and 5 bases at J; junction bases unmatched: 13. The CDR3, as DNA: TGTGCCAGCAGCGCGGGGACTAGCGGGAGATGGAACAAGGACAATGAGCAGTTCTTC. This sequence encodes CASSAGTSGRWNKDNEQFF.

CDR3 sequence reads: CASSKGTDDQPQHF. The CDR3 DNA reads TGTGCCAGTAGTAAAGGTACAGATGATCAGCCCCAGCATTTT. This chain joins TRBV19 and TRBJ1-5; D is undetermined. This CDR3 is built from 14 residues. The germline V gene encodes CDR1 LNHDA and CDR2 SQIVND (reference sequence). Trimming removed 4 bases from V and 5 bases from J, with 12 bases in between.

This chain joins TRBV28 and TRBJ1-1; a possible D gene is TRBD1 (6 bases). The V gene's germline CDR1 is MDHEN and CDR2 SYDVKM. The V end was cut by 6 bases, the J end by 7 bases, with 21 bases between. The CDR3 contains 15 residues. The CDR3 sequence is CASRSTRTARIEAFF. CDR3 in DNA: TGTGCCAGCAGAAGCACCAGGACAGCCAGAATTGAAGCTTTCTTT.

J is TRBJ2-3 and V is TRBV2, with TRBD2 identical over 9 bases. J lost 1 base, V lost 3 bases, and 2 bases had no gene match. The CDR3 spans 15 residues. CDR1 is SNHLY and CDR2 is FYNNEI in the germline V gene. The CDR3 sequence: CASSEAGGRTDTQYF. CDR3 DNA sequence: TGTGCCAGCAGTGAGGCGGGAGGGCGCACAGATACGCAGTATTTT.

This clone was detected a few times. The genes are TRBV7-3 and TRBJ1-6, with no clear D. Trimming took 4 bases from V and 8 from J, leaving 9 bases between them. The germline gives CDR1 SGHTA, CDR2 FQGTGA. The CDR3 runs 13 residues. CDR3 protein: CASSSTADSPLHF. The CDR3 nucleotides are TGTGCCAGCAGCTCCACGGCGGATTCACCCCTCCACTTT.

This chain links TRBV27 with TRBJ2-3; TRBD2 matches 7 bases. J lost 4 bases, V lost 3 bases, and 1 base had no gene match. This CDR3 is built from 13 residues. Germline CDR1 and CDR2: MNHEY and SMNVEV (reference sequence). CDR3 protein: CASSFLAADTQYF. The DNA for the CDR3 is TGTGCCAGCAGTTTTCTAGCGGCAGATACGCAGTATTTT.

The table lists this clone with a few counts. V is TRBV13 and J is TRBJ2-1, with D tentatively TRBD2 (5 bases). CDR1 is PRHDT, CDR2 FYEKMQ, per germline (reference sequence). Trimming shortened V by 0 bases and J by 5 bases, and 8 bases separated the two germline ends. This CDR3 is 14 amino acids long. CDR3 nucleotides: TGTGCCAGCAGCTTAGGGCTAGCCAACAATGAGCAGTTCTTC. Protein product: CASSLGLANNEQFF.

The chain recombines TRBV12-5 with TRBJ2-7; D uncertain. V lost 4 bases and J lost 2, with 12 bases in between. Germline CDR1 and CDR2: LGHNT and FRNRAP. The CDR3 extends over 14 amino acids. CDR3 loop: CASGSLSPPYEQYF. The DNA for the CDR3 is TGTGCTAGTGGTTCCCTATCCCCCCCCTACGAGCAGTACTTC.

V usage is TRBV5-4 and J usage is TRBJ2-6; TRBD1 is a possible D gene (5 bases). The CDR3 length is 18 residues. The ends were cut back, 0 bases at V and 0 bases at J, with 13 bases in the middle. Germline loops: CDR1 SGHNT, CDR2 YYREEE (reference sequence). DNA for the CDR3: TGTGCCAGCAGCTTGGCGGCAGGGTTTCCCTCTGGGGCCAACGTCCTGACTTTC. Translated, it gives CASSLAAGFPSGANVLTF.

This clone was counted a single time. The sample carries other DNA sequences with the same CDR3. The chain joins TRBV6-5 to TRBJ1-1; 7 nucleotides agree with TRBD1. The V gene's germline CDR1 is MNHEY and CDR2 SVGAGI. Trimming took 5 bases from V and 1 from J; bases not matched to a gene: 1. This CDR3 region has 13 residues. CDR3 in DNA: TGTGCCAGCAGTCGGGACAGGAACACTGAAGCTTTCTTT. This codes for CASSRDRNTEAFF.